The 15 T cell receptor beta chains below all came from one sample that was sequenced in a study of blood T cell repertoires in COVID-19. The protocol was immunoSEQ multiplex PCR, while the TCRdb copy is restricted to in-frame clones and leaves out a portion. There are approximately 140,000 clones in the sample; about 87% occur only once, and 28% lies in the top ten. The sample comprised peripheral blood. These receptors were collected from a human donor in a cohort sampled during active COVID-19.

The chain has TRBV15 and TRBJ2-1; 9 positions agree with TRBD2. V was pared by 5 bases and J by 9 bases, with 11 bases of the junction left unmatched. CDR1 and CDR2 from the germline V gene are LNHNV and YYDKDF (reference sequence). The CDR3 is 15 residues long. Here the CDR3 reads CATSRPAGGPGEQFF. Written as DNA, the CDR3 is TGTGCCACCAGCCGCCCAGCGGGGGGCCCAGGTGAGCAGTTCTTC.

The chain uses TRBV9 and TRBJ2-1, with a weak D call TRBD2 (7 bases). Trimming took 0 bases from V and 7 from J, leaving 17 bases between them. This CDR3 comprises 16 residues. CDR1 and CDR2 (germline): SGDLS, YYNGEE. DNA for the CDR3: TGTGCCAGCAGCGTAGGAGGGGGGGGAGTCTTGAATGAGCAGTTCTTC. As protein: CASSVGGGGVLNEQFF.

The chain carries TRBV6-5 and TRBJ1-1; 7 nucleotides line up with TRBD1. Trimming removed 5 bases from V and 6 bases from J; junction bases left unmatched: 6. Germline V gives CDR1 MNHEY, CDR2 SVGAGI. The CDR3 covers 13 residues. The CDR3 coding sequence is TGTGCCAGCAGTCCGGGACAGTACTCTGAAGCTTTCTTT. It specifies CASSPGQYSEAFF.

The chain links TRBV6-1 to TRBJ2-5; D is perhaps TRBD1 (5 bases). V was trimmed by 6 bases and J by 2 bases, leaving 10 bases between them. The germline gives CDR1 MNHNS, CDR2 SASEGT. CDR3 length equals 13 residues. The CDR3 here is CASRRQLQETQYF. CDR3 nucleotides: TGTGCCAGCAGGAGACAGTTACAAGAGACCCAGTACTTC.

The V gene is TRBV6-6, the J gene TRBJ2-2, with D unresolved. V was shortened by 5 bases and J by 0 bases, with 10 bases between the two germline ends. From germline, CDR1 is MNHNY and CDR2 SVGAGI (reference sequence). The CDR3 spans 15 residues. The CDR3 here is CASSLRSTNTGELFF. The CDR3 DNA sequence: TGTGCCAGCAGTCTGCGGTCTACGAACACCGGGGAGCTGTTTTTT.

Here the CDR3 DNA reads TGTGCCAGCAGCCAAGATCGAGCGGGGGGCGCGTATTTT. This codes for CASSQDRAGGAYF. The chain uses TRBV3-1 (or the pseudogene TRBV3-2) and TRBJ2-3, with TRBD2 matching 9 bases. V lost 0 bases to trimming and J lost 14 bases; unmatched junction nucleotides: 6. The germline V gene has CDR1 LGHDT and CDR2 YNNKEL (reference sequence). The CDR3 has 13 residues.

This chain links TRBV3-1 (or the pseudogene TRBV3-2) with TRBJ1-3; possible D gene TRBD1, 6 bases. Germline lookup yields CDR1 LGHDT and CDR2 YNNKEL (reference sequence). The length of the CDR3 is 16 residues. Trimming cost V 0 bases and J 0 bases, with 9 bases left between them. The CDR3 DNA reads as TGTGCCAGCAGCCAAGATCCAGGGGACTCTGGAAACACCATATATTTT. Translation: CASSQDPGDSGNTIYF.

The chain employs TRBV10-3 and TRBJ2-3, with 9 bases aligning to TRBD2. V lost 8 bases and J lost 5; bases outside the gene matches: 5. The CDR3 runs to 13 residues. Germline V gene data show CDR1 as ENHRY and CDR2 as SYGVKD. The CDR3 spells CAIRGGAVDTQYF. CDR3 DNA sequence: TGTGCCATCCGCGGGGGGGCAGTAGATACGCAGTATTTT.

This chain uses TRBV5-1 with TRBJ1-2, with D possibly being TRBD1 (5 bases). The germline V and J ends were trimmed by 0 bases and 6 bases, with 12 bases remaining between them. Germline CDR1 is SGHRS and CDR2 is YFSETQ. CDR3 length equals 14 residues. The CDR3 region is CASSLDQGFDGYTF. CDR3 DNA sequence: TGCGCCAGCAGCTTGGATCAGGGTTTCGATGGCTACACCTTC.

This clone was seen only once. V usage is TRBV4-2 and J usage is TRBJ1-2; D gene unclear. The CDR3 covers 14 residues. Trimming took 0 bases from V and 8 from J, leaving 13 bases between them. CDR1 is LGHNA, CDR2 YNFKEQ, per germline. CDR3 in DNA: TGTGCCAGCAGCCAAGATATCCGGGTTCAGGGCTACACCTTC. Protein sequence: CASSQDIRVQGYTF.

The V and J genes are TRBV5-6 and TRBJ1-1; D unclear. Germline V CDR1 and CDR2: SGHDT, YYEEEE. Trimming cost V 0 bases and J 1 base, with 7 bases left between them. This CDR3 comprises 14 residues. The CDR3 coding sequence is TGTGCCAGCAGCTTGGGACATTGGAACACTGAAGCTTTCTTT. This encodes CASSLGHWNTEAFF.

The J gene is TRBJ1-2, the V gene TRBV19; weak D call: TRBD1 (6 bases). The CDR3 is 16 amino acids. V was clipped by 5 bases and J by 0 bases, with 16 bases between them. Per germline, CDR1 LNHDA and CDR2 SQIVND (reference sequence). In DNA, the CDR3 is TGTGCCAGTAGTTCGGGGGGCACTTTCACTAACTATGGCTACACCTTC. The encoded protein is CASSSGGTFTNYGYTF. The whole variable domain, filled in from reference TRBV19 and TRBJ1-2, reads DGGITQSPKYLFRKEGQNVTLSCEQNLNHDAMYWYRQDPGQGLRLIYYSQIVNDFQKGDIAEGYSVSREKKESFPLTVTSAQKNPTAFYLCASSSGGTFTNYGYTFGSGTRLTVV.

CDR3 in DNA: TGTGCCAGCACCCGAGGAAGGACAAGCTCCTACGAGCAGTACTTC. The encoded protein is CASTRGRTSSYEQYF. The chain combines TRBV6-5 with TRBJ2-7, with D maybe TRBD1 (5 bases). In germline, CDR1 is MNHEY, CDR2 SVGAGI. The CDR3 totals 15 residues. Trimming cost V 7 bases and J 0 bases, with 16 bases left between them.

The V and J genes are TRBV5-5 and TRBJ2-5; 9 bases match TRBD2. Germline V CDR1 and CDR2: SGHKS, YYEKEE (reference sequence). Unmatched junction bases numbered 12, after V lost 4 bases and J lost 5 bases. This CDR3 has 16 amino acids. The CDR3 DNA sequence: TGTGCCAGCAGCCGGGAGGTGGCGGGGGGGCGTGAGACCCAGTACTTC. Protein sequence: CASSREVAGGRETQYF.

V gene TRBV10-3 combines with J gene TRBJ2-7; tentative D call: TRBD1 (5 bases). Trimming cost V 3 bases and J 3 bases, with 15 bases left between them. The CDR3 runs to 15 residues. Germline V gives CDR1 ENHRY, CDR2 SYGVKD. CDR3 sequence (DNA): TGTGCCATCAGTGAACGAAGGGGTGGAGACTACGAGCAGTACTTC. Translated: CAISERRGGDYEQYF.